This T cell receptor (beta chain) emerged from a study of beta chain features in type 1 diabetes. General study points: Shortening of TCRB CDR3s, moderate but significant, appeared in all four CD4+ subsets of Type 1 diabetes patients. The naive, central memory and Treg TCRB repertoires showed an apparent similarity that was greater among patients than among healthy donors.

TCRB transcripts that were expressed got sequenced, as all of the isolated RNA had been reverse transcribed. Clones were read by immunoSEQ multiplex PCR, and TCRdb kept only the in-frame ones, dropping some. The sample has around 300,000 clones; 15% are singletons. With respect to this clone: Its antigen is unidentified.

The CDR3 is 13 residues long. The germline V and J ends were trimmed by 8 bases and 5 bases, with 16 bases remaining between them. Germline V CDR1 and CDR2: MDHEN, SYDVKM. The sequencing sample was made of naive CD4+ T cells from blood. The receptor was isolated from a man aged 18 to 30 with type 1 diabetes. This chain links TRBV28 with TRBJ2-7; D might be TRBD2 (6 bases). The CDR3 protein is CASSFGGLDEQYF. In DNA, the CDR3 is TGTGCCAGCTCCTTTGGAGGGCTCGACGAGCAGTACTTC. Together with reference TRBV28 and TRBJ2-7, the CDR3 gives the full variable domain: DVKVTQSSRYLVKRTGEKVFLECVQDMDHENMFWYRQDPGLGLRLIYFSYDVKMKEKGDIPEGYSVSREKKERFSLILESASTNQTSMYLCASSFGGLDEQYFGPGTRLTVT.